The text below deals with one T cell receptor beta chain. Its cognate antigen is unknown. These data originate in a study of cytomegalovirus exposure and HLA in healthy donors. Study conclusions and caveats: Per a prior analysis, the majority of TCR beta V segments were productive roughly 90% or roughly 30% of the time.

Germline V gives CDR1 LNHNV, CDR2 YYDKDF (reference sequence). The CDR3 is 13 amino acids. PCR employed 60 Vbeta and 13 Jbeta primers. This table comes from immunoSEQ multiplex PCR, and its TCRdb copy is limited to in-frame clones, with some not included. This sample yields hundreds of thousands of clones, of which more than 85% are seen a single time; 1% belongs to the top ten. V gene TRBV15 combines with J gene TRBJ2-5, with 9 nucleotides matching TRBD1. The J call may be incorrect, as the DNA end agrees better with TRBJ2-7. The sequenced material came from PBMCs. This receptor was identified in a young woman in good health and CMV-seronegative. DNA for the CDR3: TGTGCCACCCAGGGACAGGGTCTCGGCGAGCAGTACTTC. This codes for CATQGQGLGEQYF.